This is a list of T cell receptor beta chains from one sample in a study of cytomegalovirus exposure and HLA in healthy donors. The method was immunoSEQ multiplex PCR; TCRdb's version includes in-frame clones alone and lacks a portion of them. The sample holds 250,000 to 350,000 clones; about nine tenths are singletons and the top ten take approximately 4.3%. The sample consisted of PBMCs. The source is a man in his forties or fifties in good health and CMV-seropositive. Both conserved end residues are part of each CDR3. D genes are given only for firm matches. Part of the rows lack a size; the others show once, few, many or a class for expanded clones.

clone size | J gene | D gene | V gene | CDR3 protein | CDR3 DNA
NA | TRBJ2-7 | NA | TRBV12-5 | CASGLVVRTDIDGQYF | TGTGCTAGTGGTTTGGTAGTACGGACTGACATCGACGGGCAGTACTTC
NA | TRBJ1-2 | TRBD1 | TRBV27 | CASRPYPRTGGFGYTF | TGTGCCAGCCGACCTTACCCCCGGACAGGGGGGTTTGGCTACACCTTC
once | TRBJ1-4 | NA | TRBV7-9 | CASSLAEGSAEKLFF | TGTGCCAGCAGCTTAGCGGAGGGGTCGGCGGAAAAACTGTTTTTT
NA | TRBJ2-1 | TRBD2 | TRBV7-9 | CSSSLLQRGSYNEQFF | TGTTCCAGCAGCTTACTCCAGCGGGGGTCCTACAATGAGCAGTTCTTC
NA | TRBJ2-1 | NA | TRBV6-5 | CASSSSTGLPYNEQFF | NA
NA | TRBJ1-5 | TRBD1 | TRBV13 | CASSLNRGLSNQPQHF | TGTGCCAGCAGCTTGAACAGGGGGCTTAGCAATCAGCCCCAGCATTTT
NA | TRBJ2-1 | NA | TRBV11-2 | CASSPIRDSSYNEQFF | TGTGCCAGCAGCCCCATCAGGGATAGCTCCTACAATGAGCAGTTCTTC
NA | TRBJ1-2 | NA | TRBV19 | CASSIDSGTPNYGYTF | TGTGCCAGTAGTATAGATTCCGGGACACCCAACTATGGCTACACCTTC
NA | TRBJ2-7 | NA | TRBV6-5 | CASSFGQLSYEQYF | TGTGCCAGCAGTTTCGGACAGCTCTCCTACGAGCAGTACTTC
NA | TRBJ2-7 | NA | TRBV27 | CASSSHGEQYF | TGTGCCAGCAGTTCCCACGGCGAGCAGTACTTC
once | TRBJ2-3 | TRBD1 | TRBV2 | CASSGPGGSDTQYF | TGTGCCAGCAGTGGGCCAGGGGGTAGTGATACGCAGTATTTT
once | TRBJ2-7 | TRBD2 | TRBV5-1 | CASSFSGTSGRTSIYEQYF | TGCGCCAGCAGCTTCTCCGGGACTAGCGGGAGGACCTCAATTTACGAGCAGTACTTC
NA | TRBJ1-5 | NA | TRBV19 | CASSIIQGGNQPQHF | TGTGCCAGTAGTATAATACAGGGTGGCAATCAGCCCCAGCATTTT
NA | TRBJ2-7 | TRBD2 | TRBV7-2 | CASSLRLAGAGTHEQYF | TGTGCCAGCAGCTTAAGACTAGCGGGAGCCGGGACCCACGAGCAGTACTTC
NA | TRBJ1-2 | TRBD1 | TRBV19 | CASSIDLTGGLEGYTF | TGTGCCAGTAGTATAGATCTGACAGGGGGATTGGAGGGCTACACCTTC
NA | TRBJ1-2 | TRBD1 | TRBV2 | CASSEALDRWGYTF | TGTGCCAGCAGTGAAGCGTTGGACAGGTGGGGCTACACCTTC
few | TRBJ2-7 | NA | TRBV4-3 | CASSPGPAYEQYF | TGCGCCAGCAGCCCGGGTCCTGCCTACGAGCAGTACTTC
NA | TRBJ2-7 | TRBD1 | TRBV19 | CASGLRQGHSYEQYF | TGTGCCAGTGGACTAAGACAGGGGCACTCCTACGAGCAGTACTTC
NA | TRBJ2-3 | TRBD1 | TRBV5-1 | CASSLGQGASDTQYF | TGCGCCAGCAGCTTGGGCCAGGGGGCTTCAGATACGCAGTATTTT
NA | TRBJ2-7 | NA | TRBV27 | CASSLFGSTYEQYF | TGTGCCAGCAGTTTATTTGGCTCGACCTACGAGCAGTACTTC
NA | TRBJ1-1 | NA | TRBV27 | CASSFSRSTEAFF | TGTGCCAGCAGTTTCAGCCGGAGCACTGAAGCTTTCTTT
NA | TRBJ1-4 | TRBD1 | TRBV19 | CASSIGMDRGGEKLFF | TGTGCCAGTAGTATCGGGATGGACAGGGGAGGTGAAAAACTGTTTTTT
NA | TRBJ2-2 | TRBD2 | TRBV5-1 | CASSLRLAGGETNTGELFF | TGCGCCAGCAGCTTGAGGCTAGCGGGAGGCGAAACGAACACCGGGGAGCTGTTTTTT
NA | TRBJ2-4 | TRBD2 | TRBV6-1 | CASIERGLGGIQYF | TGTGCCAGCATCGAACGTGGACTGGGAGGGATTCAGTACTTC
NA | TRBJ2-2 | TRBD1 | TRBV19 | CASSTDRRDRGRNTGELFF | TGTGCCAGTAGTACCGATCGCCGGGACAGGGGGCGGAACACCGGGGAGCTGTTTTTT
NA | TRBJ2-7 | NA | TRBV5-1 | CASSLGQSSYEQYF | TGCGCCAGCAGCTTGGGACAGAGCTCCTACGAGCAGTACTTC
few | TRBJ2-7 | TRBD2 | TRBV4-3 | CASSQRLAGVYEQYF | TGCGCCAGCAGCCAAAGACTAGCGGGAGTCTACGAGCAGTACTTC
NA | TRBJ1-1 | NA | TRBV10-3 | CAISDQGANTEAFF | TGTGCCATCAGTGACCAGGGCGCGAACACTGAAGCTTTCTTT
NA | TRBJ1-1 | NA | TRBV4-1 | CASSQESTRDTEAFF | TGCGCCAGCAGCCAAGAATCCACGAGGGACACTGAAGCTTTCTTT
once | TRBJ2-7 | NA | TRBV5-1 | CASSSDSTAYEQYF | TGCGCCAGCAGCTCTGACAGTACGGCCTACGAGCAGTACTTC
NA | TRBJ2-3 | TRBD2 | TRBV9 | CASSVEILAGGDTDTQYF | TGTGCCAGCAGCGTAGAAATACTAGCGGGAGGGGACACAGATACGCAGTATTTT
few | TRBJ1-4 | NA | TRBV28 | CASSLADPRGEKLFF | TGTGCCAGCAGTTTGGCAGACCCTAGAGGTGAAAAACTGTTTTTT
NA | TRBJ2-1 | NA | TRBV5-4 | CASSVPSSYNEQFF | TGTGCCAGCAGCGTACCTAGCTCCTACAATGAGCAGTTCTTC
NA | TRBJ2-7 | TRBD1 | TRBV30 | CAWRSQGTAYEQYF | TGTGCCTGGAGGAGCCAAGGGACAGCTTACGAGCAGTACTTC
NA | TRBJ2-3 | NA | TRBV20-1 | CSARGGDTQYF | TGCAGTGCTAGAGGCGGCGATACGCAGTATTTT
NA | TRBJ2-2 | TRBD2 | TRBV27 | CASGKRELTGELFF | TGTGCCAGCGGAAAGCGGGAGCTCACCGGGGAGCTGTTTTTT
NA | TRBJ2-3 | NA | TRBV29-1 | CSVDEGADTQYF | TGCAGCGTTGACGAGGGGGCAGATACGCAGTATTTT
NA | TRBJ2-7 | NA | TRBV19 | CASSQQGGEQYF | TGTGCCTCCTCCCAACAGGGTGGAGAGCAGTACTTC
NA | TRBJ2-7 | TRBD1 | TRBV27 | CASSLVWTGGYSYEQYF | TGTGCCAGCAGTTTAGTGTGGACAGGGGGTTACTCCTACGAGCAGTACTTC
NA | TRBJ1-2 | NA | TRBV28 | CASRGPGHYYTF | TGTGCCAGCAGAGGGCCCGGACACTACTACACCTTC
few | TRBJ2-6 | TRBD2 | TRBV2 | CASSGTGGLAGGALSGANVLTF | TGTGCCAGCAGTGGGACAGGGGGACTAGCGGGAGGAGCCCTCTCTGGGGCCAACGTCCTGACTTTC
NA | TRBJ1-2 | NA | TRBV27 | CASSLGMTGVSSGGYTF | TGTGCCAGCAGTTTGGGAATGACAGGCGTTTCTTCGGGGGGCTACACCTTC
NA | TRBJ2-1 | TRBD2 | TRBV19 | CASRWGEGPNEQFF | TGTGCCAGTAGATGGGGGGAGGGCCCCAATGAGCAGTTCTTC
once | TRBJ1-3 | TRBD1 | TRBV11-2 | CASSSYRGNTIYF | TGTGCCAGCAGCTCGTACAGGGGGAACACCATATATTTT
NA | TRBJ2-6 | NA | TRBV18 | CASSLSAGNSGANVLTF | TGTGCCAGCTCACTTTCCGCGGGAAATTCTGGGGCCAACGTCCTGACTTTC
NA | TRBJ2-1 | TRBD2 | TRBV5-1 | CASSSRSTSEGGEQFF | TGCGCCAGCAGCTCCCGATCCACTAGCGAGGGTGGTGAGCAGTTCTTC
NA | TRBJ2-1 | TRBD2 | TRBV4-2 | CASSQEGTSGRATSYNEQFF | TGTGCCAGCAGCCAAGAGGGTACTAGCGGGAGGGCCACATCCTACAATGAGCAGTTCTTC
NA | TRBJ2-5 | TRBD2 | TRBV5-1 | CASSWASGAQETQYF | TGCGCCAGCAGCTGGGCTAGCGGGGCCCAAGAGACCCAGTACTTC
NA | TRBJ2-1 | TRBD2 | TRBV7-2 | CASFAGGSSYNEQFF | TGTGCCAGCTTCGCAGGCGGGAGCTCCTACAATGAGCAGTTCTTC
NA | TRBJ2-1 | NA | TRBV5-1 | CASSLRWEGVFGNEQFF | TGCGCCAGCAGCTTGAGGTGGGAGGGGGTATTCGGCAATGAGCAGTTCTTC
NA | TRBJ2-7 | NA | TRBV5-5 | CASSLGSREQYF | TGTGCCAGCAGCTTGGGTTCTCGGGAGCAGTACTTC
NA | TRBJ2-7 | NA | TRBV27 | CASSRIKGSYEQYF | TGTGCCAGCAGTCGCATCAAGGGGTCCTACGAGCAGTACTTC
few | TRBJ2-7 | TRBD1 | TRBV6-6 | CASSYSITQGYEQYF | TGTGCCAGCAGTTACTCGATAACACAGGGGTACGAGCAGTACTTC
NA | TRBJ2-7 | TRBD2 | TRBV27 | CASSPRLAGGHEQYF | TGTGCCAGCAGTCCCCGACTAGCGGGAGGGCACGAGCAGTACTTC
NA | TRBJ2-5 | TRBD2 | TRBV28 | CASSFSPAGAPQETQYF | TGTGCCAGCAGTTTTTCCCCTGCGGGAGCCCCCCAAGAGACCCAGTACTTC
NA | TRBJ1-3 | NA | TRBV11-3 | CASSSSRAPGTIYF | TGTGCCAGCAGCAGTTCGAGGGCCCCAGGAACCATATATTTT
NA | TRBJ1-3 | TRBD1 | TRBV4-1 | CASSREAGGSATIYF | TGCGCCAGCAGTCGGGAGGCAGGGGGCTCTGCCACCATATATTTT